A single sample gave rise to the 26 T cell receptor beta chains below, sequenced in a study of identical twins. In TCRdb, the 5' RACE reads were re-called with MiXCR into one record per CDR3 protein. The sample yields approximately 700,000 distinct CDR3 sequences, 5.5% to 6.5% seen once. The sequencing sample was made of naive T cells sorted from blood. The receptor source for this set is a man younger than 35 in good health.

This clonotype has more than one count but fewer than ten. CDR3 nucleotides: TGTGCCAGCAGTAAACAGGTTAGCAATCAGCCCCAGCATTTT. Its translation: CASSKQVSNQPQHF. The chain has TRBV6-1 and TRBJ1-5; the D gene is possibly TRBD1 (5 bases). The CDR3 loop spans 14 amino acids. V was shortened by 5 bases and J by 0 bases, with 8 bases between the two germline ends. From germline, CDR1 is MNHNS and CDR2 SASEGT.

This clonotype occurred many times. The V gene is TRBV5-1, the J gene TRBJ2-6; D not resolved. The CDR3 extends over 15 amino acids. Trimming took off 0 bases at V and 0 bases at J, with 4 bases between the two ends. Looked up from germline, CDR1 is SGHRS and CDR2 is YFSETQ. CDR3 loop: CASSLEVSGANVLTF. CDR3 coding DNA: TGCGCCAGCAGCTTGGAGGTCTCTGGGGCCAACGTCCTGACTTTC.

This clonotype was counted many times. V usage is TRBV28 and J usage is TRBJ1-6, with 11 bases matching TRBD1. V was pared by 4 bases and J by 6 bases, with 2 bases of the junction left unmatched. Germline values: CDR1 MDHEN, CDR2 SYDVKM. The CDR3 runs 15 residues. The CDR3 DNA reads TGTGCCAGCAGTTCTGGGACAGGGGGTAATTCACCCCTCCACTTT. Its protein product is CASSSGTGGNSPLHF.

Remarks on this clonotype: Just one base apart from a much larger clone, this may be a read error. Here the CDR3 reads CSAKEGYYNDQFF. DNA for the CDR3: TGCAGTGCTAAGGAGGGATACTACAATGATCAGTTCTTC. This chain joins TRBV20-1 and TRBJ2-1, with D maybe TRBD2 (6 bases). This CDR3 contains 13 residues. CDR1 and CDR2 (germline): DFQATT, SNEGSKA (reference sequence).

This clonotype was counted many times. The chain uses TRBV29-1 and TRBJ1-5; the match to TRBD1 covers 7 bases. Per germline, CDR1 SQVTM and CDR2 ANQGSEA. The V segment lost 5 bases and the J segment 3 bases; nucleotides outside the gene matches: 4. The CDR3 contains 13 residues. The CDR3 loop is CSVQGGINQPQHF. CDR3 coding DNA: TGCAGCGTTCAGGGGGGAATCAATCAGCCCCAGCATTTT.

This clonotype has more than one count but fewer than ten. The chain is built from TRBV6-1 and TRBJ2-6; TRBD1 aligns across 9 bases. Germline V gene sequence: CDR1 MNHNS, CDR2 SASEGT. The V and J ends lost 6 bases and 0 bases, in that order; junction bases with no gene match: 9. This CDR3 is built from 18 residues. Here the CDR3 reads CASRNRDRVFSGANVLTF. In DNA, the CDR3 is TGTGCCAGCAGGAACCGGGACAGGGTTTTCTCTGGGGCCAACGTCCTGACTTTC.

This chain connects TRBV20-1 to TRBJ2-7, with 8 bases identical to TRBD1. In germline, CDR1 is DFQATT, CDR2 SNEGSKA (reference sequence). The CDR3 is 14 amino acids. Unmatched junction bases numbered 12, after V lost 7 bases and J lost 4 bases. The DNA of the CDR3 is TGCAGTGTCCGCCCCGGGACAGGTGGATACGAGCAGTACTTC. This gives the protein CSVRPGTGGYEQYF.

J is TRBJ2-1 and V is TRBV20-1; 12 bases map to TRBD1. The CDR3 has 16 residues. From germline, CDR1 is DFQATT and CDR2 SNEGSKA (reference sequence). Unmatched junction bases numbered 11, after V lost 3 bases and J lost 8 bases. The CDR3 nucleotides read TGCAGTGCTAGTGACTATGCGGGACAGGGGGCCGATGAGCAGTTCTTC. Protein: CSASDYAGQGADEQFF.

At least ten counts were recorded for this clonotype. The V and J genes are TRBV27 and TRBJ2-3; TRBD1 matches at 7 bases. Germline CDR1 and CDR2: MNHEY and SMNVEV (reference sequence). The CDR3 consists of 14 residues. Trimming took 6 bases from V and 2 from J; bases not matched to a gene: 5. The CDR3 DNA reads TGTGCCAGCAGAAGGGACAGCGACACAGATACGCAGTATTTT. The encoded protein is CASRRDSDTDTQYF.

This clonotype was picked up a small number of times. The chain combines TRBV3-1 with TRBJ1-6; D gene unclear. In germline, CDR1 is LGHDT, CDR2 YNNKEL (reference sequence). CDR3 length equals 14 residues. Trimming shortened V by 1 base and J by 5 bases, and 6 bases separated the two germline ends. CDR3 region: CASSQGQNNSPLHF. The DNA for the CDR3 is TGTGCCAGCAGCCAAGGGCAAAATAATTCACCCCTCCACTTT.

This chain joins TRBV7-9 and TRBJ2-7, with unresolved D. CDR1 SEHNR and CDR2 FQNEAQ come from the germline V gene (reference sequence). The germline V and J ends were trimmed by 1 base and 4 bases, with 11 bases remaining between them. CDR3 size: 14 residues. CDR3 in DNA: TGTGCCAGCAGCTTAGAGGGCAGTTTATACGAGCAGTACTTC. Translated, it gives CASSLEGSLYEQYF.

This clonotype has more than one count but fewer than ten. In DNA form, the CDR3 reads TGTGCCAGCAGCCTGGCGGGAGTGGTAGACAATGAGCAGTTCTTC. This gives the protein CASSLAGVVDNEQFF. V usage is TRBV3-1 and J usage is TRBJ2-1; 7 nucleotides line up with TRBD2. CDR1 is LGHDT, CDR2 YNNKEL, per germline (reference sequence). CDR3 length: 15 amino acids. Trimming at V came to 4 bases and at J to 5 bases, leaving 8 bases not matched to a gene.

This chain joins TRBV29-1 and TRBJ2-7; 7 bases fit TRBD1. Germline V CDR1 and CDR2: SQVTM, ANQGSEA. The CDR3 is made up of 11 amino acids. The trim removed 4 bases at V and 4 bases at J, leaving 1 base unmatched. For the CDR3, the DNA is TGCAGCGTTGGGACAGGTTACGAGCAGTACGTC. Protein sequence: CSVGTGYEQYV.

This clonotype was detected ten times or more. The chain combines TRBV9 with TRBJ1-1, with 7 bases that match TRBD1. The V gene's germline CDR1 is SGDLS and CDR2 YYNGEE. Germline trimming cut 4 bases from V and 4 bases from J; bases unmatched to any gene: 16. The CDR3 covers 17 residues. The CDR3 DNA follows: TGTGCCAGCAGCCCGTCCCGTCTCAACAGGGGTGGCACTGAAGCTTTCTTT. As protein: CASSPSRLNRGGTEAFF.

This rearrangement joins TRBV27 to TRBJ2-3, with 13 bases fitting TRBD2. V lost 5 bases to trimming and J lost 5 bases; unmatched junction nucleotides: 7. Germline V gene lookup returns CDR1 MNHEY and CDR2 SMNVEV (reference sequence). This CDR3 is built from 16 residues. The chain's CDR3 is CASSALAGGRGDTQYF. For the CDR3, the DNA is TGTGCCAGCAGTGCACTAGCGGGAGGGCGGGGAGATACGCAGTATTTT.

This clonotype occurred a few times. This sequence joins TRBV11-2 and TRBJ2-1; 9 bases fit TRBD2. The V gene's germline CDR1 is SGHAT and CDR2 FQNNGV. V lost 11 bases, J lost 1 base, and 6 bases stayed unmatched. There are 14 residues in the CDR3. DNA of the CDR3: TGTGCCGGGGCGGCGGGAGGGTCCTACAATGAGCAGTTCTTC. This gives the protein CAGAAGGSYNEQFF.

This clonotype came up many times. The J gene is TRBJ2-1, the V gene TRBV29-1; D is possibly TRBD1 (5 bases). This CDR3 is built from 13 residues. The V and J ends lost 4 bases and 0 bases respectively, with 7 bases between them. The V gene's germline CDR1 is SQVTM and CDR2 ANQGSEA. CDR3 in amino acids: CSVGDSSYNEQFF. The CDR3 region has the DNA TGCAGCGTTGGCGACAGCTCCTACAATGAGCAGTTCTTC.

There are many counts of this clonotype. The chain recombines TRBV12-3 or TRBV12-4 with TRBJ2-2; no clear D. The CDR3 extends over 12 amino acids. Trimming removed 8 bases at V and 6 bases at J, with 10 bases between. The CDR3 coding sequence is TGTGCCAGCTCCCAGGCCGCCGGGGAGCTGTTTTTT. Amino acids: CASSQAAGELFF.

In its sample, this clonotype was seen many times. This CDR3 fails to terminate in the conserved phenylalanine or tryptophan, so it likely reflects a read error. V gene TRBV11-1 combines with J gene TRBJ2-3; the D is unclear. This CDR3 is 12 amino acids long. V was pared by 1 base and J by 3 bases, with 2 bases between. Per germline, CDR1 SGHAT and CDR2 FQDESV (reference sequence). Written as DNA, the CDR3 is TGTGCCAGCAGCTTAGGGACAGATACGCAGTATTCT. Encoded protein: CASSLGTDTQYS.

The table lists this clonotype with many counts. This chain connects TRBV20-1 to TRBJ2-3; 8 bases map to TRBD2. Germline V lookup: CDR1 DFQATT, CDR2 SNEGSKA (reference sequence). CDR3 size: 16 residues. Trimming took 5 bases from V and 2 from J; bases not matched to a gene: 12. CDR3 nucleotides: TGCAGTGCTCCTAAAACTAGCGGTACCTTCACAGATACGCAGTATTTT. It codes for CSAPKTSGTFTDTQYF.

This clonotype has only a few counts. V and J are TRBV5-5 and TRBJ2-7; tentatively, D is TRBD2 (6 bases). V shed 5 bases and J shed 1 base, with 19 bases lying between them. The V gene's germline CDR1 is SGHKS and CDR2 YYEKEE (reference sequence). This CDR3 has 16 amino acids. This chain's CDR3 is CASSRIYRDWSYEQYF. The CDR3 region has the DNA TGTGCCAGCAGTCGCATTTACCGGGACTGGTCCTACGAGCAGTACTTC.

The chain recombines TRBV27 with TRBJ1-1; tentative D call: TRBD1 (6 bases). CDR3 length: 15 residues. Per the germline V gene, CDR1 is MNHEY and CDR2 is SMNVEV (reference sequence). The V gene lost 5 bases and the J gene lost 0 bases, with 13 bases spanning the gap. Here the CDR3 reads CASSTADRVNTEAFF. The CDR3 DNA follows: TGTGCCAGCAGTACCGCGGACAGAGTGAACACTGAAGCTTTCTTT.

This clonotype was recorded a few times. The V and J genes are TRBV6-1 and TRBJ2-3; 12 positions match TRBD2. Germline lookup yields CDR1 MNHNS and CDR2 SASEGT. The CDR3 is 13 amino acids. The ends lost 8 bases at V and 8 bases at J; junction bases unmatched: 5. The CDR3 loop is CASGLAGTSTQYF. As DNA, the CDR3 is TGTGCCAGCGGACTAGCGGGAACTTCTACGCAGTATTTT.

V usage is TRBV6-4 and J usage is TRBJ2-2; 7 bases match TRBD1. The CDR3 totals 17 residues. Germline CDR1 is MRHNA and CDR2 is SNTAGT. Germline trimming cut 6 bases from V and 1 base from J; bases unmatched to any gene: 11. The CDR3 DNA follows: TGTGCCAGCAGCGCAATACGACAGGGTTTGAACACCGGGGAGCTGTTTTTT. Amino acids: CASSAIRQGLNTGELFF.

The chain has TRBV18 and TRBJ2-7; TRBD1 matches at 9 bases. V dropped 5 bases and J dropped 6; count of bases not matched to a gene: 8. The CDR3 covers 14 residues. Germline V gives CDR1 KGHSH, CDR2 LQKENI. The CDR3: CASSSRTGETEQYF. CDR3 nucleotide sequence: TGTGCCAGCTCAAGCCGGACAGGGGAGACCGAGCAGTACTTC.

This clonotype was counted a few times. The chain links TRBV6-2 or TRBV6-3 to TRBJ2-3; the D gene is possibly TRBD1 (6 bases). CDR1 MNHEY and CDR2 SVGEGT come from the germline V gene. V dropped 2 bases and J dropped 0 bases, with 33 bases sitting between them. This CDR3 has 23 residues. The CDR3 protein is CASSYPQGPQGPASTTSTDTQYF. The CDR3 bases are TGTGCCAGCAGTTACCCGCAGGGACCTCAGGGGCCCGCATCAACCACTAGCACAGATACGCAGTATTTT.